This passage covers 29 T cell receptor beta chains from one sample sequenced in a study of human T cells and chemical hapten exposure. Indicated time point: patch test 1, 2 weeks after DPC sensitization. Treatment described: therapeutic diphenylcyclopropenone sensitization with weekly scalp DPC. TCRdb recomputed calls from the RACE reads with MiXCR, one row per CDR3 protein. The table shows about 120,000 distinct CDR3 sequences, with roughly an eighth occurring only once. The source material was whole blood, sampled in connection with sensitization to the hapten diphenylcyclopropenone (DPC). These receptors originate from a man younger than 35 with alopecia areata. Some clones in this sample may be carry-over from other donors' samples.

This clonotype was observed a handful of times. This chain links TRBV5-6 with TRBJ2-1, with D perhaps TRBD2 (5 bases). Between the trimmed V and J ends, which lost 0 bases and 2 bases, there was a span of 21 bases. CDR1 is SGHDT and CDR2 is YYEEEE in the germline V gene. CDR3 length: 19 residues. The CDR3 DNA sequence: TGTGCCAGCAGCTTGGAGGTCTCGGGAAACTTAGCCCCCTACAATGAGCAGTTCTTC. Residues: CASSLEVSGNLAPYNEQFF.

This clonotype was counted only a few times. V is TRBV11-2 and J is TRBJ2-7; TRBD1 is a possible D gene (6 bases). Trimming shortened V by 5 bases and J by 4 bases, and 18 bases separated the two germline ends. Germline CDR1 is SGHAT and CDR2 is FQNNGV. The CDR3 length is 15 residues. CDR3 nucleotides: TGTGCCAGCAGCCACCCCACAGGGCCACTATACGAGCAGTACTTC. This encodes CASSHPTGPLYEQYF.

This clonotype was detected a few times. The chain carries TRBV7-6 and TRBJ2-3; TRBD2 aligns across 9 bases. The V gene's germline CDR1 is SGHVS and CDR2 FNYEAQ. V lost 2 bases and J lost 6; bases outside the gene matches: 15. The CDR3 consists of 18 residues. As DNA, the CDR3 is TGTGCCAGCAGCTTACTCCCTGGTGCGGGGGGGCCTTGGGATACGCAGTATTTT. Amino acid sequence: CASSLLPGAGGPWDTQYF.

This clonotype has more than one count but fewer than ten. The chain links TRBV6-5 to TRBJ1-1, with D possibly being TRBD1 (5 bases). The CDR3 covers 14 residues. Germline CDR1 and CDR2: MNHEY and SVGAGI. V dropped 2 bases and J dropped 1 base, with 8 bases sitting between them. The CDR3 is CASSYPGRNTEAFF. CDR3 in DNA: TGTGCCAGCAGTTACCCGGGACGGAACACTGAAGCTTTCTTT.

The chain employs TRBV12-3 or TRBV12-4 and TRBJ1-4; 7 nucleotides match TRBD1. The CDR3 runs to 14 residues. The V and J ends lost 5 bases and 8 bases, in that order; junction bases with no gene match: 8. CDR3 region: CASSPRTGNEKLFF. The CDR3 DNA is TGTGCCAGCAGTCCGCGGACAGGAAACGAAAAACTGTTTTTT.

This clonotype has only a few counts. The gene calls are TRBV7-6 and TRBJ2-5; D gene ambiguous. Germline-derived CDR1 and CDR2 are SGHVS and FNYEAQ. Trimming left V 5 bases short and J 4 bases short, with 8 bases between. The CDR3 is 12 amino acids. The CDR3 loop reads CASSPIRETQYF. CDR3 sequence (DNA): TGTGCCAGCAGCCCGATTCGAGAGACCCAGTACTTC.

There are many counts of this clonotype. The CDR3 region is CASSFGGVGLATGELFF. In DNA, the CDR3 is TGTGCCAGCAGCTTCGGCGGCGTGGGACTAGCGACCGGGGAGCTGTTTTTT. This chain links TRBV7-9 with TRBJ2-2; 10 bases are shared with TRBD2. This CDR3 contains 17 residues. With V trimmed by 3 bases and J by 5 bases, 9 bases remained unmatched. CDR1 and CDR2 (germline): SEHNR, FQNEAQ (reference sequence).

This clonotype has a handful of counts. The chain is built from TRBV15 and TRBJ1-5, with a tentative D call TRBD1 (6 bases). Trimming removed 0 bases at V and 3 bases at J, with 9 bases between. From germline, CDR1 is LNHNV and CDR2 YYDKDF (reference sequence). This CDR3 comprises 15 residues. CDR3 DNA: TGTGCCACCAGCAGAGATGGACAGTCCAATCAGCCCCAGCATTTT. Protein sequence: CATSRDGQSNQPQHF.

The genes are TRBV4-1 and TRBJ1-1; the match to TRBD1 covers 9 bases. The CDR3 spans 15 residues. The junction had 6 bases not matched to a gene; V was cut back by 4 bases and J by 3 bases. Germline CDR1 and CDR2: MGHRA and YSYEKL. The CDR3, as DNA: TGCGCCAGCAGCCGGAGCCGGGACAGGGACACTGAAGCTTTCTTT. Translation: CASSRSRDRDTEAFF.

This clonotype was counted at least ten times. J is TRBJ1-1 and V is TRBV9, with a possible D match to TRBD1 (5 bases). CDR3 length: 14 amino acids. The ends were cut back, 3 bases at V and 7 bases at J, with 16 bases in the middle. Germline CDR1 is SGDLS and CDR2 is YYNGEE. This CDR3 reads CASSAYQGGGEAFF. The CDR3 DNA reads TGTGCCAGCAGCGCCTACCAGGGTGGTGGTGAAGCTTTCTTT.

This clonotype was counted many times. The chain links TRBV6-2 or TRBV6-3 to TRBJ2-3; 7 bases align to TRBD2. V lost 7 bases to trimming and J lost 5 bases; unmatched junction nucleotides: 15. The CDR3 is 16 amino acids. Per germline, CDR1 MNHEY and CDR2 SVGEGT. CDR3 nucleotides: TGTGCCAGCACCCCCCTGGGGGGGGTAGGTGGAGATACGCAGTATTTT. Residues: CASTPLGGVGGDTQYF.

At least ten counts were recorded for this clonotype. The rearrangement links TRBV7-9 to TRBJ2-1; D is undetermined. Germline V gene data show CDR1 as SEHNR and CDR2 as FQNEAQ (reference sequence). Trimming cost V 4 bases and J 9 bases, with 7 bases left between them. The CDR3 has 11 amino acids. CDR3 bases: TGTGCCAGCAGCTCCTCGTCTGAGCAGTTCTTC. Translating it yields CASSSSSEQFF.

This clonotype was counted between two and nine times. The chain recombines TRBV5-1 with TRBJ2-1; possibly TRBD2 for D (6 bases). CDR3 length: 13 residues. Germline CDR1 and CDR2: SGHRS and YFSETQ. Trimming stripped 3 bases from V and 5 bases from J, with 9 bases between. CDR3 DNA sequence: TGCGCCAGCAGCTCCAGGGAGGACAATGAGCAGTTCTTC. It is translated as CASSSREDNEQFF.

J is TRBJ1-1 and V is TRBV27, with D maybe TRBD1 (5 bases). Germline values: CDR1 MNHEY, CDR2 SMNVEV (reference sequence). The CDR3 runs to 24 residues. With 5 bases removed from V and 0 bases from J, the gap between germline ends came to 40 bases. For the CDR3, the DNA is TGTGCCAGCAGTCGACGGAGGATGGGCCAGGGTCTGCCAACCTTTACCCTCGTGAACACTGAAGCTTTCTTT. Its protein is CASSRRRMGQGLPTFTLVNTEAFF.

This clonotype was seen more than once but under ten times. The chain joins TRBV7-8 to TRBJ2-7, with a weak D call TRBD1 (5 bases). CDR3 length equals 15 residues. Trimming pared 5 bases from V and 2 bases from J, leaving 16 bases between. Per germline, CDR1 SGHVS and CDR2 FQNEAQ. The CDR3 nucleotides are TGTGCCAGCAGCCGCCGTCGCGACAGAGCCTACGAGCAGTACTTC. Amino acid sequence: CASSRRRDRAYEQYF.

This clonotype was seen a few times. V and J are TRBV12-3 or TRBV12-4 and TRBJ1-1; unclear D gene. V lost 2 bases and J 3 bases, leaving 7 bases between the germline ends. This CDR3 region has 13 residues. This CDR3 reads CASSLHGDTEAFF. CDR3 in DNA: TGTGCCAGCAGTTTACATGGGGACACTGAAGCTTTCTTT.

V is TRBV7-9 and J is TRBJ2-1; D remains ambiguous. Trimming took 6 bases from V and 4 from J, leaving 7 bases between them. This CDR3 has 12 amino acids. Looked up from germline, CDR1 is SEHNR and CDR2 is FQNEAQ (reference sequence). CDR3 sequence (DNA): TGTGCCAGCAGGGAAAATTACAATGAGCAGTTCTTC. Protein sequence: CASRENYNEQFF.

V and J are TRBV7-6 and TRBJ1-6; D might be TRBD1 (5 bases). With 3 bases removed from V and 1 base from J, the gap between germline ends came to 7 bases. The CDR3 is made up of 15 amino acids. Germline V gene lookup returns CDR1 SGHVS and CDR2 FNYEAQ. CDR3 protein: CASSLGESYNSPLHF. The CDR3 nucleotides read TGTGCCAGCAGCTTGGGGGAATCCTATAATTCACCCCTCCACTTT. Together with reference TRBV7-6 and TRBJ1-6, the CDR3 gives the full variable domain: GAGVSQSPRYKVTKRGQDVALRCDPISGHVSLYWYRQALGQGPEFLTYFNYEAQQDKSGLPNDRFSAERPEGSISTLTIQRTEQRDSAMYRCASSLGESYNSPLHFGNGTRLTVT.

This clonotype was picked up many times. CDR3 nucleotides: TGTGCCAGCAGCTTTTTCCTAGCGGACCAAGAGACCCAGTACTTC. This sequence encodes CASSFFLADQETQYF. The rearrangement joins TRBV5-6 to TRBJ2-5; 7 nucleotides align to TRBD2. Germline loops: CDR1 SGHDT, CDR2 YYEEEE. The trim removed 2 bases at V and 0 bases at J, leaving 4 bases unmatched. The CDR3 length is 15 residues.

The J gene is TRBJ2-7, the V gene TRBV29-1, with D perhaps TRBD2 (6 bases). V shed 4 bases and J shed 2 bases, with 15 bases lying between them. CDR3 length: 14 amino acids. Germline values: CDR1 SQVTM, CDR2 ANQGSEA. Here the CDR3 reads CSVVRDLGPYEQYF. The CDR3 coding sequence is TGCAGCGTTGTGAGGGACTTGGGACCCTACGAGCAGTACTTC.

The genes are TRBV2 and TRBJ2-7, with D perhaps matching TRBD1 (6 bases). The CDR3 runs to 15 residues. The V end was cut by 8 bases, the J end by 3 bases, with 20 bases between. CDR1 is SNHLY and CDR2 is FYNNEI in the germline V gene. The CDR3 sequence: CASGHQGLLLYEQYF. CDR3 DNA: TGTGCCAGCGGCCATCAGGGGCTCCTACTCTACGAGCAGTACTTC.

The table lists this clonotype with a few counts. The chain employs TRBV29-1 and TRBJ2-1, with TRBD1 as a possible D gene (5 bases). Germline CDR1 and CDR2: SQVTM and ANQGSEA. This CDR3 spans 11 amino acids. Trimming took 3 bases from V and 9 from J, leaving 9 bases between them. CDR3 sequence (DNA): TGCAGCGTTGACAGGGCTAGTGAGCAGTTCTTC. Residues: CSVDRASEQFF.

The chain combines TRBV7-9 with TRBJ2-1; perhaps TRBD1 as D (7 bases). Germline V CDR1 and CDR2: SEHNR, FQNEAQ (reference sequence). V shed 5 bases and J shed 7 bases, with 21 bases lying between them. There are 16 residues in the CDR3. CDR3 DNA sequence: TGTGCCAGCAGCCCAACTCCGGAGGGGGCTTGGAATGAGCAGTTCTTC. Translation gives CASSPTPEGAWNEQFF.

This clonotype has only a few counts. This chain uses TRBV5-1 with TRBJ2-3, with 8 bases identical to TRBD1. Per germline, CDR1 SGHRS and CDR2 YFSETQ. The V segment lost 5 bases and the J segment 1 base; nucleotides outside the gene matches: 9. The CDR3 extends over 16 amino acids. The CDR3 bases are TGCGCCAGCAGTGCTGGACAGGGCGACCGCACAGATACGCAGTATTTT. Its protein is CASSAGQGDRTDTQYF.

J is TRBJ2-1 and V is TRBV18; D not certain. Germline lookup yields CDR1 KGHSH and CDR2 LQKENI. The V and J ends lost 3 bases and 3 bases respectively, with 9 bases between them. The CDR3 loop spans 14 amino acids. The DNA for the CDR3 is TGTGCCAGCTCACCCACTCTACGCTACAATGAGCAGTTCTTC. Protein sequence: CASSPTLRYNEQFF.

This chain connects TRBV5-1 to TRBJ2-3; D might be TRBD2 (5 bases). The CDR3 contains 17 residues. Germline CDR1 SGHRS, CDR2 YFSETQ. With 6 bases removed from V and 0 bases from J, the gap between germline ends came to 20 bases. The CDR3 reads CASTLSSTPWSTDTQYF. The DNA of the CDR3 is TGCGCCAGCACCCTCTCTAGCACCCCGTGGAGCACAGATACGCAGTATTTT.

This chain uses TRBV14 with TRBJ2-5; D is ambiguous. V lost 3 bases and J 5 bases, leaving 10 bases between the germline ends. CDR1 and CDR2 (germline): SGHDN, FVKESK. The CDR3 is made up of 13 amino acids. Here the CDR3 reads CASSQLGLETQYF. The CDR3 DNA sequence: TGTGCCAGCAGCCAGCTGGGTTTGGAGACCCAGTACTTC.

CDR3 nucleotides: TGTGCCAGCAGTGGGAGCAGCTCTGGGGCCAACGTCCTGACTTTC. Amino acid sequence: CASSGSSSGANVLTF. The V gene is TRBV12-3 or TRBV12-4, the J gene TRBJ2-6, with a possible D match to TRBD2 (5 bases). V was clipped by 5 bases and J by 0 bases, with 8 bases between them. CDR3 length: 15 amino acids.

This clonotype was found a few times. The V call is TRBV29-1, the J call TRBJ1-1, with D possibly matching TRBD1 (6 bases). Germline assignment: CDR1 SQVTM and CDR2 ANQGSEA. Deletions cut 7 bases from V and 0 bases from J, with 9 bases between. This CDR3 contains 12 residues. This CDR3 is CSATGLNTEAFF. DNA for the CDR3: TGCAGCGCCACAGGGCTGAACACTGAAGCTTTCTTT.